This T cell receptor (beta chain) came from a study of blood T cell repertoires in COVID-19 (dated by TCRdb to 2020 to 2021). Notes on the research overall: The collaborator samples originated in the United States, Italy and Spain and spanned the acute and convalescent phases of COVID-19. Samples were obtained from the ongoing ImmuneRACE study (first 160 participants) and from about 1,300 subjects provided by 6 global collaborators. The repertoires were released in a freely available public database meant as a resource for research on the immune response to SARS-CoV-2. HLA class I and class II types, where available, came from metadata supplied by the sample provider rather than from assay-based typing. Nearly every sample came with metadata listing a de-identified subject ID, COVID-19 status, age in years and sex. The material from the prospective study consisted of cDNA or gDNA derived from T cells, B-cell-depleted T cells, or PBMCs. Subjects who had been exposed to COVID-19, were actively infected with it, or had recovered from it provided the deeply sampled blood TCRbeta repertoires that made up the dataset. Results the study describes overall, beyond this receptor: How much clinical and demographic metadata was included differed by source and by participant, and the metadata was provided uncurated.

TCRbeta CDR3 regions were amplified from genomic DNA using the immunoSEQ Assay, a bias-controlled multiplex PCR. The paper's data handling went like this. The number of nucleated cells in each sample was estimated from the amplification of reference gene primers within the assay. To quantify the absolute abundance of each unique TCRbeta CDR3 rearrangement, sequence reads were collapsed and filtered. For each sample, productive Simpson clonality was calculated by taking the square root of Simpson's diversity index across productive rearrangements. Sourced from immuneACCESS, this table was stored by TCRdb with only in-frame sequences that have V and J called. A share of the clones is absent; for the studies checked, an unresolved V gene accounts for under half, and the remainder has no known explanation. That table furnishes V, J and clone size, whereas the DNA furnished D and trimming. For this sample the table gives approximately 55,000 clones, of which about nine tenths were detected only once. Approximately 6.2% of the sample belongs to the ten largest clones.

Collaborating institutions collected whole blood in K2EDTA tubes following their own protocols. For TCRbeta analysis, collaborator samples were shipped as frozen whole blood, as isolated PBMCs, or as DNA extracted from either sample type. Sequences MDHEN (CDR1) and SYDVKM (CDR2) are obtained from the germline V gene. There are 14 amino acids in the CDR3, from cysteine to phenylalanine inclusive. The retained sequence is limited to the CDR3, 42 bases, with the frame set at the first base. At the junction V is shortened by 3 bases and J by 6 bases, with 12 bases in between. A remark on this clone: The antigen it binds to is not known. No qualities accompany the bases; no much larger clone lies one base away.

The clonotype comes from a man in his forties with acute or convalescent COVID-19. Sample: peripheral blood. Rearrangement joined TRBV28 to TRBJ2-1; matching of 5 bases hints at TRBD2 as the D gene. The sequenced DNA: TGTGCCAGCAGTTTTTGGACTTTAGGCAATGAGCAGTTCTTC. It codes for CASSFWTLGNEQFF.